This T cell receptor (beta chain) was captured in a study of blood T cells in healthy people across ages. Then a second PCR, running roughly 7 to 11 cycles, was carried out with a sample-barcoded 5' primer and a J-beta primer mix. TCRdb re-analysed the 5' RACE reads in MiXCR, keeping a single row per CDR3 protein. The profile shows just under 900,000 distinct CDR3 sequences, around 30% of them singletons. Isolating PBMCs gave at least 6.5 million of these cells per sample. Remarks on this clonotype: With a much larger clone just one base away, this may be a read error.

This CDR3 comprises 14 residues. Deletions cut 7 bases from V and 1 base from J, with 12 bases between. The specimen was blood. The chain links TRBV12-3 or TRBV12-4 to TRBJ2-3; D is undetermined. The sequence derives from an elderly woman in good health. CDR3 protein: CASTRAPRTDTQYF. The CDR3 nucleotides are TGTGCCAGCACCCGGGCGCCGCGCACAGATACGCAGTATTTT.